This is a list of T cell receptor beta chains from one sample in a study of blood T cell repertoires in COVID-19. Only in-frame clones appear in the TCRdb table, and some are missing; sequencing was by immunoSEQ multiplex PCR. The table shows under 45,000 clones, with just over 85% occurring only once. The specimen was peripheral blood. The receptors here all came from a man in his forties with active COVID-19. Each CDR3 is given with its conserved first and last residue. A D gene is named only where the DNA matches it firmly. Expanded clones get a size class; other rows say once, few or many, or leave the size out.

TRBV10-3	.	.	TRBJ1-1	TGTGCCATCAGCGGTCTTATGAACACTGAAGCTTTCTTT	CAISGLMNTEAFF
TRBV9	.	TRBD2	TRBJ2-7	TGTGCCAGCAGTCGCGGGGAGCGGGAGGACCGGACCCACGAGCAGTACTTC	CASSRGEREDRTHEQYF
TRBV12-5	.	.	TRBJ1-2	TGTGCTAGTGGCCGCAGGGATTACTATGGCTACACCTTC	CASGRRDYYGYTF
TRBV6-4	once	.	TRBJ2-2	TGTGCCAGCAGCCTCCTAGGCACCGGGGAGCTGTTTTTT	CASSLLGTGELFF
TRBV6-1	.	.	TRBJ1-6	TGTGCCAGCAGTGATTCGACAGGAAGAAGGAGTTCACCCCTCCACTTT	CASSDSTGRRSSPLHF
TRBV11-2	.	TRBD2	TRBJ2-1	TGTGCCAGCAGCTACGAGGCGGGACTAGCGGGAGGGCGGTTCTTC	CASSYEAGLAGGRFF
TRBV10-3	.	TRBD2	TRBJ2-5	TGTGCCATCAAAGGGGCTAGCGGGGTGTACCAAGAGACCCAGTACTTC	CAIKGASGVYQETQYF
TRBV27	.	.	TRBJ2-1	TGTGCCAGCAGTTTATCGATAAGATTGGGGCGAAATTACAATGAGCAGTTCTTC	CASSLSIRLGRNYNEQFF
TRBV5-4	.	TRBD1	TRBJ2-5	TGTGCCAGCAGCTCCCGCGGGACAGGGGGTTTGCAAGAGACCCAGTACTTC	CASSSRGTGGLQETQYF
TRBV30	.	.	TRBJ2-3	TGTGCCTGGAGTGTAAACGGAGATACGCAGTATTTT	CAWSVNGDTQYF
TRBV27	few	.	TRBJ1-1	TGTGCCAGCAGTCCACGATTAACCGGGAGCCGTTCAAGTATCTTGGAGGAGGGGACTGAAGCTTTCTTT	CASSPRLTGSRSSILEEGTEAFF
TRBV5-1	.	.	TRBJ2-1	TGCGCCAGCAGCTTGGCTAGGACGTGGGTCGGGGATGAGCAGTTCTTC	CASSLARTWVGDEQFF
TRBV10-3	.	TRBD2	TRBJ2-1	TGTGCCATCAGCCTCACCTATGGGGAGGGCCGCTACAATGAGCAGTTCTTC	CAISLTYGEGRYNEQFF
TRBV5-6	.	.	TRBJ2-6	TGTGCCAGCAGCTCCTACCAAACTGGGGCCAACGTCCTGACTTTC	CASSSYQTGANVLTF
TRBV5-5	.	TRBD1	TRBJ2-2	TGTGCCAGCAGCTTGGAGTGGCGGACAGGGGGAAACACCGGGGAGCTGTTTTTT	CASSLEWRTGGNTGELFF
TRBV7-2	.	.	TRBJ2-3	TGTGCCAGCAGCCGGACAGGGAGGGTAGATACGCAGTATTTT	CASSRTGRVDTQYF
TRBV25-1	.	TRBD2	TRBJ2-1	TGTGCCAGCAGTGAATGGGGTAGCGGGGTCTCCTACAATGAGCAGTTCTTC	CASSEWGSGVSYNEQFF
TRBV28	.	.	TRBJ2-7	TGTGCCAGCAGTTCACAGGTTATCTATAGACCGAGCTCCTACGAGCAGTACTTC	CASSSQVIYRPSSYEQYF
TRBV11-2	.	.	TRBJ2-7	TGTGCCAGCAGCGCATCGGGGAACTCCCGGGAGCAGTACTTC	CASSASGNSREQYF
TRBV29-1	.	TRBD2	TRBJ2-5	TGCAGCGTTGTGAAGGGACTAGCGGGAGTTGCGGGGACCCAGTACTTC	CSVVKGLAGVAGTQYF
TRBV6-2/TRBV6-3	.	.	TRBJ1-1	TGTGCCAGCAGTTACAGGGGTGTACGGACTGAAGCTTTCTTT	CASSYRGVRTEAFF
TRBV23-1	once	.	TRBJ2-1	TGCGCCAGCAGTCAATCGGAGGCTCCTAAAACGGGTGAGCAGTTCTTC	CASSQSEAPKTGEQFF